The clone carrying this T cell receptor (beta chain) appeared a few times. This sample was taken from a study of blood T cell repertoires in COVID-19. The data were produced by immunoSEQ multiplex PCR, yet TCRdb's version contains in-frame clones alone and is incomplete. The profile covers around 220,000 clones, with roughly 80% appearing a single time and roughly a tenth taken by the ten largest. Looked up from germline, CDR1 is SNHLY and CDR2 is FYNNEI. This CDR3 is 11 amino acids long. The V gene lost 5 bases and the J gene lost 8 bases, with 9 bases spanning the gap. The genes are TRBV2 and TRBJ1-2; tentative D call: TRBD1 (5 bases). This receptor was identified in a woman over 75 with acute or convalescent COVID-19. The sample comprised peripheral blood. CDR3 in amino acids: CASSLQGGYTF. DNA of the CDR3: TGTGCCAGCAGTTTGCAGGGCGGCTACACCTTC.